This T cell receptor beta chain was profiled in a study of CD8 T cells in Susac syndrome. The length of the CDR3 is 15 residues. V was cut by 6 bases and J by 1 base, with 13 bases left in between. CDR1 SNHLY and CDR2 FYNNEI come from the germline V gene. Random hexamers were used to reverse transcribe the RNA input (about 0.45 to 1 ug). TCRdb analysed the immunoSEQ multiplex PCR reads with MiXCR anew, one entry per CDR3 protein. The data show a few hundred thousand distinct CDR3 sequences, approximately 94% seen once. The source of this sequence is a human donor with Susac syndrome. The gene calls are TRBV2 and TRBJ1-5; D gene uncertain. The sequencing input was CD4+ T cells from PBMCs. This chain's CDR3 is CASRLSLESNQPQHF. The CDR3 bases are TGTGCCAGCAGACTTAGTTTGGAAAGCAATCAGCCCCAGCATTTT.